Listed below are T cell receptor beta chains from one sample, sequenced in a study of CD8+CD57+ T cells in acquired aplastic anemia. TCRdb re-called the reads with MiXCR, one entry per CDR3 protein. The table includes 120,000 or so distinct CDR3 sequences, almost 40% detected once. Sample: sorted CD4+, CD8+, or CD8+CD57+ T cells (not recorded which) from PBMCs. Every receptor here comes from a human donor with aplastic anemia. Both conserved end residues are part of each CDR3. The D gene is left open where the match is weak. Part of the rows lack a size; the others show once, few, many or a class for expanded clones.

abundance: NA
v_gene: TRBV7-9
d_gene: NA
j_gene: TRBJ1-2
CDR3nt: TGTGCCAGCAGCTTAACCGAAAGGGGCTACACCTTC
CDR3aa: CASSLTERGYTF

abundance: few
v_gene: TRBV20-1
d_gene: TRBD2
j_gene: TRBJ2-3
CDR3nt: TGCAGTGCTAGAGTAGCGGGGGGGATCACAGATACGCAGTATTTT
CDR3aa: CSARVAGGITDTQYF

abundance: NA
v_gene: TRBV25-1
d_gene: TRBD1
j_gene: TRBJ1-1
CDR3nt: TGTGACAGCAGCCCGGGACAGGGGGGGTGGGTCACTGAAGCTTTCTTT
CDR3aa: CDSSPGQGGWVTEAFF

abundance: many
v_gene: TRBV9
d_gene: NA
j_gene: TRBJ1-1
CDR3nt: TGTGCCAGCAGCGAAAACAGCCTTATGAACACTGAAGCTTTCTTT
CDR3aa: CASSENSLMNTEAFF

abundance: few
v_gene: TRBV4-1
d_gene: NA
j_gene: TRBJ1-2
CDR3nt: TGCGCCAGCAGCCAAGATGGGGGGAGGGGAGGGAAAGGAGATGGCTACACCTTC
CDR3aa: CASSQDGGRGGKGDGYTF

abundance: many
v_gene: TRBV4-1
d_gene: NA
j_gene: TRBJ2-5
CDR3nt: TGCGCCAGCAGCCAAGCAGGGGCAAGGGAGACCCAGTACTTC
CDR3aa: CASSQAGARETQYF

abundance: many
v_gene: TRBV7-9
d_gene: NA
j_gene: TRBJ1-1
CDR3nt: TGTGCCAGCAGCTTCGGGGGGGTGAATGAAGCTTTCTTT
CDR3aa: CASSFGGVNEAFF

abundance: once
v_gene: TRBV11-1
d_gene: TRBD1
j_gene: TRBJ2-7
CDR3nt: TGTGCCAGCAGCTTCCGGGGACAGGGGGGATGGGAGCAGTACTTC
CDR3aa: CASSFRGQGGWEQYF

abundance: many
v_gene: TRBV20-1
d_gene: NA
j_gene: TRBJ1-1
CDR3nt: TGCAGTGCTAGTGCCCCCAGCTTAAACACTGAAGCTTTCTTT
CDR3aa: CSASAPSLNTEAFF

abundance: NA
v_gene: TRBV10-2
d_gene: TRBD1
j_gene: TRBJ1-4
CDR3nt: TGCGCCAGCAGCCAATGGCAGGGGGGGAGGGGAGGAGAAAAACTGCTTTTT
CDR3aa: CASSQWQGGRGGEKLLF

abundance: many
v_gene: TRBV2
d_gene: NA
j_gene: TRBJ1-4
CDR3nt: TGTGCCAGCAGCGGGGGGGAAAAACTGTTTTTT
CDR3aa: CASSGGEKLFF

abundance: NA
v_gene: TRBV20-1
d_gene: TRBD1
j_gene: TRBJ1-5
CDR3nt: TGCAGTGCCTGGACAGGGTCTGATCAGCCCCAGCATTTT
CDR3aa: CSAWTGSDQPQHF

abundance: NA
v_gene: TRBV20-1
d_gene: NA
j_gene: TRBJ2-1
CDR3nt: TGCAGTGCTAGACGGGCTGGGTCTGCGCTAAGCTCCTACAATGAGCAGTTCTTC
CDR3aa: CSARRAGSALSSYNEQFF

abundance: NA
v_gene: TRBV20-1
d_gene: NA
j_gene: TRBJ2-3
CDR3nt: TGCAGTGCTAGAGATCGGGACTGGCCTTTCCAGACAGATACGCAGTATTTT
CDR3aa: CSARDRDWPFQTDTQYF

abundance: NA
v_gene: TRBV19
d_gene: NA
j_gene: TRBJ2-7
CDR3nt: TGTGCCAGTAGTATTCCGGGCCTGAGCTACGAGCAGTACTTC
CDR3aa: CASSIPGLSYEQYF

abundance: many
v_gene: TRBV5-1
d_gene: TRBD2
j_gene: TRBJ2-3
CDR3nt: TGTGCCAGCACTCTAGCGGGGGGCACAGATACGCAGTATTTT
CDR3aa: CASTLAGGTDTQYF

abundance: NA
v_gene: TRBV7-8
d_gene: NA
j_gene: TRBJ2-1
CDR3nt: TGTGCCAGCGGCCCCAGGGTTGGGGAGCAGTTCTTC
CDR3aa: CASGPRVGEQFF

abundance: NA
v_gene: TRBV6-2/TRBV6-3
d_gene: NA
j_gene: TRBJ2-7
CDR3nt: TGTGCCAGCAGTTACTCGAGCCAGAGCGCCTACGAGCAGTACTTC
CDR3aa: CASSYSSQSAYEQYF

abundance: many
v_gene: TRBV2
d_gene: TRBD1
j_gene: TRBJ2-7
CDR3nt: TGTGCCAGCAGTGGGGACAGGGGTAACTACGAGCAGTACTTC
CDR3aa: CASSGDRGNYEQYF

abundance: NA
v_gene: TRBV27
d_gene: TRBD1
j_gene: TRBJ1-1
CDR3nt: TGTGCCAGCAGTTTAAGAGTTCTCCGGGACAGGGGGACTTGGAGGACTGAAGCTTTCTTT
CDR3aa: CASSLRVLRDRGTWRTEAFF

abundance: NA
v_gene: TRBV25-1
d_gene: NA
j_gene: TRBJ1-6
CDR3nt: TGTGCCAGCAGGATAAAATGGGGGAATTCACCCCTCCACTTT
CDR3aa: CASRIKWGNSPLHF

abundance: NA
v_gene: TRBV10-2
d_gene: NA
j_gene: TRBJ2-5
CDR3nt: TGCGCCAGCGCCCAAAACGTACGGGAGACCCAGTACTTC
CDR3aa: CASAQNVRETQYF

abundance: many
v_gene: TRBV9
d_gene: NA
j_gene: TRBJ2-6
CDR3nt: TGTGCCAGCAGCGTAACGGGGATCGGGGCCAACGTCCTGACTTTC
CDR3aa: CASSVTGIGANVLTF

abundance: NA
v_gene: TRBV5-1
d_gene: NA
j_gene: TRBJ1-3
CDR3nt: TGCGCCAGCAGCCGCCGAGGGACGCCTGACTCTGGAAACACCATATATTTT
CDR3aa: CASSRRGTPDSGNTIYF

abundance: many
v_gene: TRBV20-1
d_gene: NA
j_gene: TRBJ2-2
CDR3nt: TGCAGTGCGCCGGACCTATTGGGGGGGGAGCTGTTTTTT
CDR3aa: CSAPDLLGGELFF

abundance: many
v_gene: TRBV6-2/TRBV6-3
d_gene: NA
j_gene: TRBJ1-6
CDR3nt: TGTGCCAGCAGTTACTCGGGCCTCAGCTCCTATAATTCACCCCTCCACTTT
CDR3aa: CASSYSGLSSYNSPLHF

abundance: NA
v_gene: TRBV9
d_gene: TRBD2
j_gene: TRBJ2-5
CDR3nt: TGTGCCAGCAGCCCCCGGATAGCGGGGGGGGAGACCCAGTACTTC
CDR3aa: CASSPRIAGGETQYF

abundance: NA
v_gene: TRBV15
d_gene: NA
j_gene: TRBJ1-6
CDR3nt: TGTGCCACCAGCCACCGACAGGCATCACCCCTCCACTTT
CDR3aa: CATSHRQASPLHF

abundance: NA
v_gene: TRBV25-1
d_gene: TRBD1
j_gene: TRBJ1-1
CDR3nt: TGTGCCAGCAGCGGGACAGGGAGACCTGAAGCTTTCTTT
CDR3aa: CASSGTGRPEAFF

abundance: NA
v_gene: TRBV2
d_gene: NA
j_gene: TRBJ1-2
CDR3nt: TGTGCCAGCAGCACCGGGACCCTGGGCTACTATGGCTACACCTTC
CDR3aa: CASSTGTLGYYGYTF

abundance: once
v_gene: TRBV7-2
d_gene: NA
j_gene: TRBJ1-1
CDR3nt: TGTGCCAGCAGCGACCCGGGGACTGAAGCTTTCTTT
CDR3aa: CASSDPGTEAFF

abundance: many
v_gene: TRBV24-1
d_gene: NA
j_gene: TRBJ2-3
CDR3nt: TGTGCCACCAGTGATGTAGCGGCAGATACGCAGTATTTT
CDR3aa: CATSDVAADTQYF

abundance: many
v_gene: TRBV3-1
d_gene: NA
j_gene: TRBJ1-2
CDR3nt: TGTGCCAGCAGCCAGTACAGGGCTGGCGGCTACACCTTC
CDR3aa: CASSQYRAGGYTF

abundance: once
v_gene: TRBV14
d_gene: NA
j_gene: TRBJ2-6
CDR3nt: TGTGCCAGCAGCCAAGGGCCCGGGGGGCTCCTAAGCAGGGTCTCTGGGGCCAACGTCCTGACTTTC
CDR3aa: CASSQGPGGLLSRVSGANVLTF

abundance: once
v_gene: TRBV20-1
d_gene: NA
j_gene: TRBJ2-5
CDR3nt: TGCAGTGCTTCCAGGGCAGAGACCCAGTACTTC
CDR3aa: CSASRAETQYF

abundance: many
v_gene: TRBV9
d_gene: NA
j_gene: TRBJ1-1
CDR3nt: TGTGCCAGCAGCGTAGCGGAGGAGCTCGTCACTGAAGCTTTCTTT
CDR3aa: CASSVAEELVTEAFF

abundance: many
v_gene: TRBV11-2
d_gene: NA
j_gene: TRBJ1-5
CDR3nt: TGTGCCAGCAGCTTAGGCGATGGGAAGGGCAGCGGTCAGCCCCAGCATTTT
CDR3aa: CASSLGDGKGSGQPQHF

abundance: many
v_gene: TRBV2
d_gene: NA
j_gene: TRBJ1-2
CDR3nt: TGTGCCAGCAGTGTGCTTGAACAGGGTTCCGGTGGCTACACCTTC
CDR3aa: CASSVLEQGSGGYTF

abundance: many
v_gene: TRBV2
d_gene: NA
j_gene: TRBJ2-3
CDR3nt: TGTGCCAGCAAATACAGGGCTTTCGACGGGGATAGCACAGATACGCAGTATTTT
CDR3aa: CASKYRAFDGDSTDTQYF

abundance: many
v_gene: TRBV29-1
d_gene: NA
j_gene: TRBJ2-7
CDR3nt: TGCAGCGTTGAAACGGCGTACGAGCAGTACTTC
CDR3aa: CSVETAYEQYF

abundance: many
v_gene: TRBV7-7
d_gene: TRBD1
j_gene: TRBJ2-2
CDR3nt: TGTGCCAGCAGCTTGGACAGGGACACCGGGGAGCTGTTTTTT
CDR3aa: CASSLDRDTGELFF

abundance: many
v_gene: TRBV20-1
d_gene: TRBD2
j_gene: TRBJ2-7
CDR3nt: TGCAGTGCTAGAGGGGGGAGCGGGGGGGCGGAAGAGCAGTACTTC
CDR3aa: CSARGGSGGAEEQYF

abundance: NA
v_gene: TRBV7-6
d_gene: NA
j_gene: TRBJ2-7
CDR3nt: TGTGCCAGCAGCCGCGGGACCCCCTACGAGCAGTACTTC
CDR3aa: CASSRGTPYEQYF

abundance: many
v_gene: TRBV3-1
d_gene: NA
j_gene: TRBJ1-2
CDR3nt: TGTGCCAGCAGCCAAGATATGCGCTACACCTTC
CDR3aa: CASSQDMRYTF

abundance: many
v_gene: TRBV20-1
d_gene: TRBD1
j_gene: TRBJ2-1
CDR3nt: TGCAGTGCGCCCGGGACAGGGGGGATTGAGCAGTTCTTC
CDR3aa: CSAPGTGGIEQFF

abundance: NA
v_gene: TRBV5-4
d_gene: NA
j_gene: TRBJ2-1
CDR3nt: TGTGCCAGCAGCTTGGACAGGGCACTCTACAATGAGCAGTTCTTC
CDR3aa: CASSLDRALYNEQFF

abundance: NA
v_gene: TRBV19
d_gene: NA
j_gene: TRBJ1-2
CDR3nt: TGTGCCAGTAGTTCGGCGGGGGGGCGAAACTATGGCTACACCTTC
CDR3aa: CASSSAGGRNYGYTF

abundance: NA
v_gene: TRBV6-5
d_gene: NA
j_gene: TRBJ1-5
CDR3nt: TGTGCCAGCAGTTCCCCCTCCCCGGTAGGTCAGCCCCAGCATTTT
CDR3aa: CASSSPSPVGQPQHF